This is a list of T cell receptor beta chains from one sample in a study of cytomegalovirus exposure and HLA in healthy donors. Clones were read by immunoSEQ multiplex PCR, and TCRdb kept only the in-frame ones, dropping some. The table shows about 110,000 clones, with about two thirds occurring only once. Sequencing was done on a sample of PBMCs. Receptors originate from a woman in her seventies in good health and CMV-seropositive. CDR3s include the opening cysteine and the closing phenylalanine or tryptophan. D genes are given only for firm matches. Expanded clones get a size class; other rows say once, few or many, or leave the size out.

DNA | CDR3 | size | J | V | D
TGTGCCAGTTATACAGGGGGCGGAAGGTATGGCTACACCTTC | CASYTGGGRYGYTF | NA | TRBJ1-2 | TRBV6-5 | TRBD1
TGTGCCATCAGTGAGTCGGGGACTAGCGATGCCGGGGAGCTGTTTTTT | CAISESGTSDAGELFF | NA | TRBJ2-2 | TRBV10-3 | TRBD2
TGTGCCAGCAGTTGGACAGGGAACACTGAAGCTTTCTTT | CASSWTGNTEAFF | NA | TRBJ1-1 | TRBV6-5 | TRBD1
TGCGCCAGCAGCCAAGATGCCCCGGGGGAATACGAGCAGTACTTC | CASSQDAPGEYEQYF | NA | TRBJ2-7 | TRBV4-3 | NA
TGTGCCTGGAGGGGACAGAACAATCAGCCCCAGCATTTT | CAWRGQNNQPQHF | few | TRBJ1-5 | TRBV30 | TRBD1
TGTGCCAGCTCCCCCGGACAGGGGAACACCGGGGAGCTGTTTTTT | CASSPGQGNTGELFF | once | TRBJ2-2 | TRBV18 | TRBD1
TGTGCCAGCAGACGGCTAGCGGGGCAAGCGGAGACCCAGTACTTC | CASRRLAGQAETQYF | once | TRBJ2-5 | TRBV2 | TRBD2
TGTGCCTGGAGTTACAGGGGTGGGACTGAAGCTTTCTTT | CAWSYRGGTEAFF | NA | TRBJ1-1 | TRBV30 | TRBD1
TGCGCCAGCAGCTTGTTGGTAGATCTGAACACTGAAGCTTTCTTT | CASSLLVDLNTEAFF | NA | TRBJ1-1 | TRBV5-1 | NA
TGTGCCAGCAGTGAATCAGGGCTCCAGCCCCAGCATTTT | CASSESGLQPQHF | few | TRBJ1-5 | TRBV6-1 | NA
TGTGCCTGGAGTGGCGGGGACTCAGGCAATCAGCCCCAGCATTTT | CAWSGGDSGNQPQHF | few | TRBJ1-5 | TRBV30 | NA
TGTGCCAGCAGCTGGGACAGGTCCTCCTACGAGCAGTACTTC | CASSWDRSSYEQYF | few | TRBJ2-7 | TRBV7-9 | TRBD1
TGTGCCAGCAGCTTTCGAGCGGATTCTTCCTACGAGCAGTACTTC | CASSFRADSSYEQYF | NA | TRBJ2-7 | TRBV7-2 | NA
TGTGCCAGCAGCTTATTACAGGGGCCGGGACAGGGAAGCGGAGGCAATCAGCCCCAGCATTTT | CASSLLQGPGQGSGGNQPQHF | NA | TRBJ1-5 | TRBV7-8 | TRBD1
TGTGCCAGCAGTGAAGCGCTTACCGCGGGTAGCTCCTACAATGAGCAGTTCTTC | CASSEALTAGSSYNEQFF | NA | TRBJ2-1 | TRBV6-1 | NA
TGTGCCAGCAGCCAGACAGGGGGCCTAGGCTACACCTTC | CASSQTGGLGYTF | few | TRBJ1-2 | TRBV7-2 | TRBD1
TGTGCCAGCAGTTATCCCCCCGGTTCGACTAATGAAAAACTGTTTTTT | CASSYPPGSTNEKLFF | NA | TRBJ1-4 | TRBV6-6 | NA